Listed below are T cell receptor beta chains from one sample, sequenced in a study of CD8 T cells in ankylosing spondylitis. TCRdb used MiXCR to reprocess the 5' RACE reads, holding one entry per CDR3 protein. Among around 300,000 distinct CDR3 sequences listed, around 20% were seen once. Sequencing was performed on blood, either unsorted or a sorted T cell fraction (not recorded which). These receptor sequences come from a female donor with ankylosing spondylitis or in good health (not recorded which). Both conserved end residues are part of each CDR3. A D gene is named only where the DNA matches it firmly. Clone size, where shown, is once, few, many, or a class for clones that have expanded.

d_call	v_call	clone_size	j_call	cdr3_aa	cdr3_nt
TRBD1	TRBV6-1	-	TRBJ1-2	CASSPGTGGWGYTF	TGTGCCAGCAGCCCCGGGACAGGGGGCTGGGGCTACACCTTC
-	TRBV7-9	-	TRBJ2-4	CASSFPPQGKNIQYF	TGTGCCAGCAGCTTCCCCCCACAGGGCAAAAACATTCAGTACTTC
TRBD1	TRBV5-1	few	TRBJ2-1	CASSLVPGQGGTEQFF	TGCGCCAGCAGCTTGGTCCCGGGACAGGGGGGGACAGAGCAGTTCTTC
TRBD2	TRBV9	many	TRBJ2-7	CASSLRGTSGMSEQYF	TGTGCCAGCAGCCTCAGGGGGACTAGCGGGATGAGCGAGCAGTACTTC
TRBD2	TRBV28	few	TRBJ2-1	CASRTQRAGVVYSDEQFF	TGTGCCAGCAGAACCCAGAGGGCGGGAGTTGTATACAGTGATGAGCAGTTCTTC
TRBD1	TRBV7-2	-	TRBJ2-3	CASGQGTDTQYF	TGTGCCAGCGGACAGGGCACAGATACGCAGTATTTT
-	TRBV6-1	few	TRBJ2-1	CASRDRGRYNEQFF	TGTGCCAGCAGGGATCGGGGTCGATACAATGAGCAGTTCTTC
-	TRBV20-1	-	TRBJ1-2	CSGGSVYGYTF	TGCAGTGGTGGCAGCGTCTATGGCTACACCTTC
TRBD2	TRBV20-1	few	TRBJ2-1	CSAFPRLAGNHNEQFF	TGCAGTGCTTTCCCCCGACTAGCGGGAAACCACAATGAGCAGTTCTTC
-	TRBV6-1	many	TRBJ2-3	CASSEVPGRDTQYF	TGTGCCAGCAGTGAAGTCCCAGGGCGCGATACGCAGTATTTT
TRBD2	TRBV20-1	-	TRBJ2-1	CSAQRTGTSGRGHEQFF	TGCAGTGCGCAGAGGACCGGGACTAGCGGGAGAGGCCATGAGCAGTTCTTC
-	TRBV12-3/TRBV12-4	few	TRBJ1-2	CASTRAGNPNYGYTF	TGTGCCAGCACCCGAGCGGGGAATCCTAACTATGGCTACACCTTC
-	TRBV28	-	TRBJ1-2	CASSLGRLKGGYTF	TGTGCCAGCAGTTTGGGGCGGTTAAAGGGTGGCTACACCTTC
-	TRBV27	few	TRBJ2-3	CASGKQYTDTQYF	TGTGCCAGCGGGAAACAGTACACAGATACGCAGTATTTT
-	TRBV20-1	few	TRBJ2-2	CSALGGEGWELFF	TGCAGTGCGCTTGGGGGAGAGGGGTGGGAGCTGTTTTTT
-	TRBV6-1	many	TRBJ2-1	CASRRRGQTTHNEQFF	TGTGCCAGCAGGCGGAGGGGGCAAACAACCCACAATGAGCAGTTCTTC
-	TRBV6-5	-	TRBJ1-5	CASSYSGNDQPQHF	TGTGCCAGCAGTTACTCAGGGAACGATCAGCCCCAGCATTTT
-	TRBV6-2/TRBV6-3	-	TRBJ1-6	CASTTLETANSPLHF	TGTGCCAGCACCACATTAGAGACAGCGAATTCACCCCTCCACTTT
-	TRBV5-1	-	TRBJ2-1	CASRQRARGSSYNEQFF	TGCGCCAGCAGGCAACGAGCAAGGGGGAGCTCCTACAATGAGCAGTTCTTC
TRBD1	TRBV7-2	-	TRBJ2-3	CASSLWGQGAATDTQYF	TGTGCCAGCAGCTTATGGGGACAGGGGGCCGCCACAGATACGCAGTATTTT